These 25 T cell receptor beta chains were sequenced from one sample in a study of shared clonotypes between healthy human individuals. Using immunoSEQ multiplex PCR, the repertoire was profiled, and TCRdb retains in-frame clones only, with some absent. The table has millions of clones, roughly 96% seen once. Sequenced material: naive CD4+ T cells sorted from blood. The subset is: CD45RA+ positively selected. The receptor set was obtained from a man in his late teens or twenties in good health.

Turning to this clone: With a much larger clone just one base away, this may be a read error. This sequence joins TRBV7-6 and TRBJ2-7; TRBD1 agrees at 7 bases. CDR1 and CDR2 (germline): SGHVS, FNYEAQ. This CDR3 comprises 13 residues. V was pared by 5 bases and J by 1 base, with 2 bases of the junction left unmatched. The CDR3 is CASSVTGSYEQYF. The CDR3 DNA is TGTGCCAGCAGCGTGACAGGGTCCTACGAGCAGTACTTC.

The rearrangement links TRBV14 to TRBJ2-7; D ambiguous. Germline CDR1 SGHDN, CDR2 FVKESK. The V and J ends lost 2 bases and 5 bases respectively, with 10 bases between them. This CDR3 has 13 amino acids. The CDR3 loop is CASSQSSKHEQYF. CDR3 in DNA: TGTGCCAGCAGCCAAAGTAGCAAGCACGAGCAGTACTTC.

The DNA for the CDR3 is TGTGCCAGCAGAGAGGGACAGGGGGCGAGTCAGCCCCAGCATTTT. This gives the protein CASREGQGASQPQHF. V and J are TRBV28 and TRBJ1-5; 12 nucleotides line up with TRBD1. Germline CDR1 MDHEN, CDR2 SYDVKM. J gave up 6 bases and V 6 bases, and 6 bases lay outside the gene matches. The CDR3 covers 15 residues.

The V gene is TRBV7-2, the J gene TRBJ2-7; TRBD2 matches at 11 bases. Losses at the gene ends were 3 bases for V and 1 base for J; bases not matched to a gene: 8. From germline, CDR1 is SGHTA and CDR2 FQGNSA. The CDR3 contains 17 residues. The CDR3 bases are TGTGCCAGCAGCTTGGGACTAGCGGAGGTGGGGTCCTACGAGCAGTACTTC. Its protein is CASSLGLAEVGSYEQYF. The full variable domain, rest sourced from reference TRBV7-2 and TRBJ2-7, is GAGVSQSPSNKVTEKGKDVELRCDPISGHTALYWYRQSLGQGLEFLIYFQGNSAPDKSGLPSDRFSAERTGGSVSTLTIQRTQQEDSAVYLCASSLGLAEVGSYEQYFGPGTRLTVT.

In this sample, this clone turned up once. The genes are TRBV18 and TRBJ2-1; D ambiguous. Germline CDR1 KGHSH, CDR2 LQKENI. This CDR3 contains 16 residues. Trimming removed 2 bases at V and 0 bases at J, with 11 bases between. As DNA, the CDR3 is TGTGCCAGCTCACCATTAGTAGCAGGCTCCTACAATGAGCAGTTCTTC. Its translation is CASSPLVAGSYNEQFF.

The chain joins TRBV7-9 to TRBJ1-4, with D hard to call. Looked up from germline, CDR1 is SEHNR and CDR2 is FQNEAQ (reference sequence). The CDR3 extends over 15 amino acids. The V gene lost 5 bases and the J gene lost 8 bases, with 18 bases spanning the gap. The CDR3 region has the DNA TGTGCCAGCAGCCGATTGATGGGGTTTGGGGAAAAACTGTTTTTT. This encodes CASSRLMGFGEKLFF.

The rearrangement links TRBV29-1 to TRBJ2-3; D not certain. CDR3 size: 13 residues. Trimming stripped 2 bases from V and 5 bases from J, with 11 bases between. Germline loops: CDR1 SQVTM, CDR2 ANQGSEA. The CDR3 protein is CSVEIVLGDTQYF. The CDR3 DNA follows: TGCAGCGTTGAAATTGTGCTTGGAGATACGCAGTATTTT.

The chain recombines TRBV28 with TRBJ1-1; D may be TRBD1 (6 bases). Germline V lookup: CDR1 MDHEN, CDR2 SYDVKM. This CDR3 is 16 amino acids long. The ends were cut back, 2 bases at V and 3 bases at J, with 16 bases in the middle. The CDR3 loop is CASSLLPRGLYTEAFF. The CDR3 DNA reads as TGTGCCAGCAGTTTACTTCCCAGGGGATTGTACACTGAAGCTTTCTTT.

For the CDR3, the DNA is TGTGCCGCAACCCGAGGACAGGGTTCACCCCTCCACTTT. Encoded protein: CAATRGQGSPLHF. The chain is built from TRBV6-5 and TRBJ1-6, with 8 bases aligning to TRBD1. The germline CDR1 and CDR2 sequences are MNHEY and SVGAGI. The V and J ends lost 11 bases and 9 bases, in that order; junction bases with no gene match: 9. The CDR3 spans 13 residues.

The V and J genes are TRBV28 and TRBJ1-4, with D possibly being TRBD1 (5 bases). The CDR3 is made up of 16 amino acids. V dropped 4 bases and J dropped 0 bases, with 12 bases sitting between them. Germline V gene lookup returns CDR1 MDHEN and CDR2 SYDVKM. The CDR3 region is CASSSTRQSTNEKLFF. As DNA, the CDR3 is TGTGCCAGCAGTTCGACAAGACAGTCAACTAATGAAAAACTGTTTTTT.

The rearrangement joins TRBV6-1 to TRBJ1-2, with unresolved D. Germline CDR1 is MNHNS and CDR2 is SASEGT. CDR3 length: 13 amino acids. Trimming removed 5 bases from V and 1 base from J, with 8 bases in between. CDR3 DNA sequence: TGTGCCAGCAGTCCGGACGTTAACTATGGCTACACCTTC. Its protein product is CASSPDVNYGYTF.

The chain carries TRBV11-2 and TRBJ2-2, with no clear D. Per germline, CDR1 SGHAT and CDR2 FQNNGV. Trimming left V 5 bases short and J 0 bases short, with 13 bases between. CDR3 length equals 16 residues. CDR3 amino acids: CASSPRIDTNTGELFF. CDR3 sequence (DNA): TGTGCCAGCAGCCCCAGGATAGACACGAACACCGGGGAGCTGTTTTTT.

This chain uses TRBV28 with TRBJ2-7; tentatively, D is TRBD1 or TRBD2 (5 bases each). The CDR3 is 13 amino acids. Per the germline V gene, CDR1 is MDHEN and CDR2 is SYDVKM. Trimming removed 5 bases from V and 4 bases from J, with 12 bases in between. The CDR3 loop is CASSGDRGYEQYF. CDR3 nucleotide sequence: TGTGCCAGCAGTGGGGACCGAGGATACGAGCAGTACTTC.

The chain carries TRBV12-5 and TRBJ1-5, with TRBD1 identical over 8 bases. Looked up from germline, CDR1 is LGHNT and CDR2 is FRNRAP. With 0 bases clipped from V and 7 bases from J, the junction kept 11 bases outside the gene matches. This CDR3 region has 17 residues. The CDR3 loop reads CASGLVLGTGFGQPQHF. The CDR3 bases are TGTGCTAGTGGTTTGGTACTTGGGACAGGCTTTGGACAGCCCCAGCATTTT.

The chain has TRBV5-1 and TRBJ1-2, with 11 bases that match TRBD1. Germline V gives CDR1 SGHRS, CDR2 YFSETQ. Trimming cost V 4 bases and J 4 bases; bases outside gene matches: 12. This CDR3 contains 17 residues. The CDR3 DNA is TGCGCCAGCAGCAGCACCGGGACAGGGGGTAACGTCTATGGCTACACCTTC. Its protein is CASSSTGTGGNVYGYTF.

The genes are TRBV25-1 and TRBJ2-2; no clear D gene. CDR1 is MGHDK, CDR2 SYGVNS, per germline. V was shortened by 3 bases and J by 2 bases, with 4 bases between the two germline ends. The CDR3 is 13 residues long. CDR3 nucleotides: TGTGCCAGCAGTGAGGAAAACACCGGGGAGCTGTTTTTT. Translated, it gives CASSEENTGELFF.

To note about this clone: Other nucleotide sequences from this sample produce the same CDR3. The J gene is TRBJ2-7, the V gene TRBV6-5; D call uncertain. Trimming cost V 1 base and J 7 bases, with 5 bases left between them. Germline CDR1 and CDR2: MNHEY and SVGAGI. This CDR3 region has 11 residues. CDR3 residues: CASSYLYEQYF. CDR3 nucleotides: TGTGCCAGCAGTTACTTATATGAGCAGTACTTC.

The V gene is TRBV19, the J gene TRBJ2-3; possible D gene TRBD1, 6 bases. This CDR3 is 15 amino acids long. Trimming took off 7 bases at V and 1 base at J, with 15 bases between the two ends. Germline values: CDR1 LNHDA, CDR2 SQIVND (reference sequence). The CDR3 region has the DNA TGTGCCAGTACATCGACAGGTTCAGGCACAGATACGCAGTATTTT. Its translation: CASTSTGSGTDTQYF.

Written as DNA, the CDR3 is TGTGCCAGCAGTTTATCCCCAGGGAGAGACACTGAAGCTTTCTTT. It codes for CASSLSPGRDTEAFF. The V gene is TRBV27, the J gene TRBJ1-1; possible D gene TRBD1, 5 bases. CDR1 is MNHEY, CDR2 SMNVEV, per germline (reference sequence). The CDR3 runs to 15 residues. V dropped 0 bases and J dropped 3 bases, with 11 bases sitting between them.

This clone was counted ten times or more. The chain combines TRBV10-3 with TRBJ2-7, with no clear D. This CDR3 contains 13 residues. The germline V and J ends were trimmed by 4 bases and 2 bases, with 9 bases remaining between them. CDR1 ENHRY and CDR2 SYGVKD come from the germline V gene. The chain's CDR3 is CAISVQPTYEQYF. The DNA of the CDR3 is TGTGCCATCAGTGTCCAACCGACCTACGAGCAGTACTTC.

The chain has TRBV28 and TRBJ1-4; D remains ambiguous. CDR1 and CDR2 from the germline V gene are MDHEN and SYDVKM. This CDR3 contains 13 residues. V dropped 5 bases and J dropped 3 bases, with 7 bases sitting between them. The CDR3: CASSTGPNEKLFF. CDR3 coding DNA: TGTGCCAGCAGTACCGGACCTAATGAAAAACTGTTTTTT. Filled out from reference TRBV28 and TRBJ1-4, the complete variable domain reads DVKVTQSSRYLVKRTGEKVFLECVQDMDHENMFWYRQDPGLGLRLIYFSYDVKMKEKGDIPEGYSVSREKKERFSLILESASTNQTSMYLCASSTGPNEKLFFGSGTQLSVL.

This clone occurred once. CDR3 bases: TGTGCCAGCTCAAAGTGGGAGGGGTTATACGAGCAGTACTTC. Residues: CASSKWEGLYEQYF. J is TRBJ2-7 and V is TRBV18; 7 bases are shared with TRBD2. Germline loops: CDR1 KGHSH, CDR2 LQKENI. The CDR3 covers 14 residues. Losses at the gene ends were 5 bases for V and 4 bases for J; bases not matched to a gene: 8.

CDR3 in DNA: TGTGCCAGCAGCGCCTCGGGTACTCTGGACACTGAAGCTTTCTTT. Translating gives CASSASGTLDTEAFF. The chain uses TRBV9 and TRBJ1-1, with no clear D. V was pared by 3 bases and J by 3 bases, with 15 bases between. Germline lookup yields CDR1 SGDLS and CDR2 YYNGEE. The CDR3 contains 15 residues.

A word on this clone: Other DNA variants within this sample encode the same CDR3. This sequence joins TRBV30 and TRBJ2-7; D possibly corresponds to TRBD1 (6 bases). V was cut by 0 bases and J by 3 bases, with 12 bases left in between. CDR1 is GTSNPN, CDR2 SVGIG, per germline (reference sequence). CDR3 length equals 14 residues. In DNA, the CDR3 is TGTGCCTGGAGTGTACTCGCAGGGGACTACGAGCAGTACTTC. Amino acids: CAWSVLAGDYEQYF.

This clone was observed a single time. V gene TRBV7-3 combines with J gene TRBJ2-7; D not resolved. This CDR3 has 15 residues. V gave up 5 bases and J gave up 7 bases, with 21 bases separating them. From germline, CDR1 is SGHTA and CDR2 FQGTGA. The CDR3 here is CASSPMARPLREQYF. The CDR3 bases are TGTGCCAGCAGCCCAATGGCTAGGCCCCTCCGGGAGCAGTACTTC.